These 17 T cell receptor beta chains were sequenced from one sample in a study of type 1 and type 2 diabetes patients. Amplification started from genomic DNA. Amplification of the beta chain CDR3 used 30 forward and 13 reverse multiplex primers. TCRdb used MiXCR to reprocess the multiplex PCR reads, holding one entry per CDR3 protein. Of around 300,000 distinct CDR3 sequences in the sample, 47% were seen once. Sequencing was done on a sample of peripheral blood mononuclear cells (PBMCs). These receptors were obtained from a man between 18 and 35 years old with type 2 diabetes.

This clonotype was seen only a few times. The chain is built from TRBV20-1 and TRBJ2-5; D unclear. Germline CDR1 DFQATT, CDR2 SNEGSKA (reference sequence). V was shortened by 1 base and J by 0 bases, with 9 bases between the two germline ends. The length of the CDR3 is 14 residues. This chain's CDR3 is CSARVLAHQETQYF. CDR3 DNA sequence: TGCAGTGCTAGAGTGCTGGCTCACCAAGAGACCCAGTACTTC.

A single count supports this clonotype. V is TRBV18 and J is TRBJ2-7; D is uncertain. Looked up from germline, CDR1 is KGHSH and CDR2 is LQKENI. Trimming removed 6 bases at V and 7 bases at J, with 16 bases between. The CDR3 is 13 residues long. In DNA, the CDR3 is TGTGCCAGCTCCAGGCGTTCGTCGTTTGAGCAGTACTTC. Translation: CASSRRSSFEQYF.

The rearrangement uses TRBV27 and TRBJ1-2; D possibly corresponds to TRBD1 (5 bases). In germline, CDR1 is MNHEY, CDR2 SMNVEV (reference sequence). This CDR3 contains 13 residues. With 6 bases removed from V and 6 bases from J, the gap between germline ends came to 14 bases. The CDR3 is CASRHTGLDGYTF. CDR3 nucleotide sequence: TGTGCCAGCAGGCATACGGGACTCGATGGCTACACCTTC.

The chain combines TRBV19 with TRBJ2-7; D perhaps matches TRBD1 (5 bases). Deletions cut 3 bases from V and 3 bases from J, with 12 bases between. The CDR3 totals 14 residues. Germline CDR1 reads LNHDA; CDR2 reads SQIVND (reference sequence). The DNA for the CDR3 is TGTGCCAGTAGTATCCAGGGTCCCGGCTACGAGCAGTACTTC. This gives the protein CASSIQGPGYEQYF.

The rearrangement uses TRBV20-1 and TRBJ1-2; D not resolved. V was trimmed by 0 bases and J by 8 bases, leaving 13 bases between them. Germline CDR1 and CDR2: DFQATT and SNEGSKA (reference sequence). The CDR3 sequence is 13 residues long. The CDR3 spells CSARDLVGGGYTF. The CDR3 DNA reads as TGCAGTGCTAGAGATCTTGTGGGTGGGGGCTACACCTTC.

J is TRBJ1-1 and V is TRBV12-3 or TRBV12-4; weak D call: TRBD1 (5 bases). V was trimmed by 7 bases and J by 6 bases, leaving 18 bases between them. This CDR3 has 14 residues. The CDR3 coding sequence is TGTGCCAGCATTGGCTTCTCAGGGATCCCTGAAGCTTTCTTT. Translation gives CASIGFSGIPEAFF.

J is TRBJ2-6 and V is TRBV14; D may be TRBD2 (6 bases). Trimming took 5 bases from V and 6 from J, leaving 8 bases between them. Per germline, CDR1 SGHDN and CDR2 FVKESK. The CDR3 is made up of 13 amino acids. The CDR3 bases are TGTGCCAGCAGCTCGGGAGCGGCCAACGTCCTGACTTTC. Its protein is CASSSGAANVLTF. The variable domain in full, with the rest retrieved from reference TRBV14 and TRBJ2-6, is EAGVTQFPSHSVIEKGQTVTLRCDPISGHDNLYWYRRVMGKEIKFLLHFVKESKQDESGMPNNRFLAERTGGTYSTLKVQPAELEDSGVYFCASSSGAANVLTFGAGSRLTVL.

The V call is TRBV19, the J call TRBJ2-1, with D possibly being TRBD2 (5 bases). Trimming cost V 3 bases and J 6 bases, with 15 bases left between them. The CDR3 sequence is 15 residues long. The V gene's germline CDR1 is LNHDA and CDR2 SQIVND (reference sequence). The CDR3 region is CASSIPSRTSNEQFF. CDR3 nucleotides: TGTGCCAGTAGTATTCCCTCTCGAACTAGCAATGAGCAGTTCTTC. Supplemented by reference TRBV19 and TRBJ2-1, the full variable domain reads DGGITQSPKYLFRKEGQNVTLSCEQNLNHDAMYWYRQDPGQGLRLIYYSQIVNDFQKGDIAEGYSVSREKKESFPLTVTSAQKNPTAFYLCASSIPSRTSNEQFFGPGTRLTVL.

The V call is TRBV7-9, the J call TRBJ2-4; TRBD2 might be the D (5 bases). The germline gives CDR1 SEHNR, CDR2 FQNEAQ (reference sequence). There are 12 residues in the CDR3. The V gene lost 4 bases and the J gene lost 9 bases, with 10 bases spanning the gap. CDR3 sequence reads: CASSSDRGIQYF. In nucleotides, the CDR3 is TGTGCCAGCAGCTCGGATCGGGGCATTCAGTACTTC.

The chain joins TRBV7-2 to TRBJ2-2; D is possibly TRBD1 (5 bases). There are 15 residues in the CDR3. The V end lost 7 bases, the J end lost 4 bases, and 16 bases lay between the germline ends. Germline-derived CDR1 and CDR2 are SGHTA and FQGNSA. CDR3 coding DNA: TGTGCCAGCAAGGTCGCAGGGTATGCCACCGGGGAGCTGTTTTTT. Its translation: CASKVAGYATGELFF.

This clonotype has a handful of counts. This rearrangement joins TRBV6-5 to TRBJ1-1, with TRBD1 as a possible D gene (6 bases). The CDR3 loop spans 14 amino acids. Between the trimmed V and J ends, which lost 0 bases and 6 bases, there was a span of 11 bases. Germline CDR1 reads MNHEY; CDR2 reads SVGAGI. The CDR3 reads CASSYSGQSPEAFF. CDR3 DNA: TGTGCCAGCAGTTACTCCGGACAGAGCCCTGAAGCTTTCTTT.

The chain couples TRBV5-1 to TRBJ2-7; D is perhaps TRBD1 (6 bases). Trimming removed 0 bases from V and 5 bases from J, with 9 bases in between. The CDR3 is 13 residues long. The germline V gene encodes CDR1 SGHRS and CDR2 YFSETQ. The CDR3 region has the DNA TGCGCCAGCAGCTTGGGTTACAGGGACGAGCAGTACTTC. Its protein is CASSLGYRDEQYF.

This clonotype occurred a few times. V usage is TRBV10-1 and J usage is TRBJ1-1; TRBD1 might be the D (5 bases). The CDR3 loop spans 14 amino acids. Trimming shortened V by 4 bases and J by 7 bases, and 16 bases separated the two germline ends. Germline loops: CDR1 WNHNN, CDR2 SYGVQD (reference sequence). CDR3 nucleotide sequence: TGCGCCAGCAGTGTCGACGCTTGGGGCGGTGAAGCTTTCTTT. Translation gives CASSVDAWGGEAFF.

This chain connects TRBV7-9 to TRBJ2-2; no reliable D call. Per germline, CDR1 SEHNR and CDR2 FQNEAQ (reference sequence). The V and J ends lost 1 base and 7 bases respectively, with 13 bases between them. This CDR3 is built from 15 residues. DNA for the CDR3: TGTGCCAGCAGCTTAGGGCCTACGCAGGTCGGGGAGCTGTTTTTT. As protein: CASSLGPTQVGELFF.

This clonotype has at least ten counts. The chain joins TRBV25-1 to TRBJ1-1, with unresolved D. Germline V gene lookup returns CDR1 MGHDK and CDR2 SYGVNS. Trimming shortened V by 9 bases and J by 10 bases, and 12 bases separated the two germline ends. The CDR3 loop spans 10 amino acids. The CDR3 DNA reads TGTGCCAGAAAGTTCAATCCAGCTTTCTTT. It yields the protein CARKFNPAFF.

This clonotype was seen a handful of times. The chain is built from TRBV10-3 and TRBJ2-7, with TRBD1 matching over 10 bases. In germline, CDR1 is ENHRY, CDR2 SYGVKD. V was pared by 10 bases and J by 4 bases, with 7 bases of the junction left unmatched. The CDR3 covers 13 residues. Here the CDR3 DNA reads TGTGCCACCCGGGACAGGGGTTCGTACGAGCAGTACTTC. Its protein product is CATRDRGSYEQYF.

This clonotype showed up just once. The rearrangement uses TRBV9 and TRBJ2-6, with TRBD2 matching over 10 bases. The CDR3 runs 18 residues. Germline lookup yields CDR1 SGDLS and CDR2 YYNGEE. J lost 0 bases, V lost 4 bases, and 7 bases had no gene match. This chain's CDR3 is CASSQSSGGYSGANVLTF. For the CDR3, the DNA is TGTGCCAGCAGCCAATCTAGCGGGGGTTACTCTGGGGCCAACGTCCTGACTTTC.